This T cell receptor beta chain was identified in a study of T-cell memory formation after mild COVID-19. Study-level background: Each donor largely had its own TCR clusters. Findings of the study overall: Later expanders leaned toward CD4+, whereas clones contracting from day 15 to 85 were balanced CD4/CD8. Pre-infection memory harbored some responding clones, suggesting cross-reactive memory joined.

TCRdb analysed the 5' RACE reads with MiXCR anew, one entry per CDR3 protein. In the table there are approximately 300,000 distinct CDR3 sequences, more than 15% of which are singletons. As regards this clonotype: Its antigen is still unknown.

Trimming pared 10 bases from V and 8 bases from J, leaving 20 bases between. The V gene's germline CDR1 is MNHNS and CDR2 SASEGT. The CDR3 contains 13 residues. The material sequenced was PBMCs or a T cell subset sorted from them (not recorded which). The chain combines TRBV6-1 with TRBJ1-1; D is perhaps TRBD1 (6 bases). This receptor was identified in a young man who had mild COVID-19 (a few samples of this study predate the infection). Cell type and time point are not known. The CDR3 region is CATSEGDRSEAFF. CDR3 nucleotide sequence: TGTGCCACCTCCGAGGGAGACAGGTCCGAAGCTTTCTTT.